This T cell receptor beta chain came from a study of pediatric ulcerative colitis (dated by TCRdb to the late 2010s). Regarding the study in general: Pancolitis was present in more than five ulcerative colitis patients and left-sided colitis in two, and histology consistent with ulcerative colitis was found in all of these patients. From eight or nine newly diagnosed, treatment-naive pediatric ulcerative colitis patients and four non-IBD control children, paired blood and rectal samples were collected. The Pediatric Ulcerative Colitis Activity Index classified a couple of patients as having mild disease, four as having moderate disease and three as having acute severe colitis. Points the paper makes about the study in general: For technical reasons, blood samples from a couple of patients gave substantially fewer templates, and these samples were excluded from the blood-rectal overlap analysis. T cells from blood may have been included in the rectal pinch biopsies, particularly in patients with overt colitis. Rectal repertoire features separated controls, mild-moderate and acute severe colitis patients; acute severe colitis showed reduced rectal diversity due to clonal expansions. Compared with controls, ulcerative colitis patients showed significantly higher autologous blood-rectal clonal overlap, a finding that suggests increased T cell trafficking to inflamed tissue. Only a handful of individuals were included in the healthy control group, which was small. A couple of rectal CDR3 clonotypes were found in every ulcerative colitis patient but in no control. Because repertoires came from total lymphocyte DNA, patterns in rare subsets such as regulatory T cells may not be reflected.

The germline V gene (reference sequence) provides CDR1 SEHNR and CDR2 FQNEAQ. The CDR3 sequence holds 14 residues, the cysteine and phenylalanine included. Only the CDR3 DNA is retained, 42 bases long and in frame from the first base. V and J are truncated by 1 base and 5 bases respectively, leaving an intervening sequence of 12 bases. Rearranged CDR3 beta regions were amplified from genomic DNA with multiplex V and J primers using the immunoSEQ TRB Survey service. To keep depth equal across samples, survey-level sequencing depth of up to 500,000 reads per sample was applied. The libraries were purified, combined into pools and sequenced with Illumina technology. On the authors' methods: Productive clonality, sample overlap, pairwise scatters, CDR3 beta length, V/D/J gene usage and productiveness were assessed with immunoSEQ online tools. Calculated diversity was defined as the number of unique rearrangements divided by total templates, multiplied by 100, and Shannon and Simpson indices were computed as well. Principal component analysis used the R prcomp function and ggbiplot package on Z-score normalized data. Blood-rectal clonal overlap within each subject was quantified with Morisita's index. TCRdb's version of the immuneACCESS table is confined to in-frame rearrangements and falls short of the full clone set. An unresolved V gene accounts for under half of the shortfall where checked; the remainder is of unknown origin. That table is the source of V, J and clone size, and D and trimming were worked out from the DNA. This sample is represented by about 40,000 clones; 75% of them were singletons. Together, the top ten hold less than 10% of the sample.

On this clone itself: Its antigen remains undetermined. No base quality values were provided; no much bigger clone lies one nucleotide off.

One to two pinch biopsies were taken from the rectum for research during colonoscopy. Before the diagnostic colonoscopy, none of the ulcerative colitis patients had been given any immunosuppressive medication. Before DNA was isolated, the rectal biopsies underwent proteinase K digestion. The Wizard kit (Promega) was used to extract genomic DNA from the blood and intestinal samples. Sequences were obtained from gut tissue. In this chain, TRBV7-9 is recombined with TRBJ2-7; the D segment cannot be called with confidence. The sequence was collected from a boy younger than 18 with severe ulcerative colitis. The CDR3 amino acid sequence is: CASSLVALPNEQYF. The DNA sequence follows: TGTGCCAGCAGCTTAGTTGCACTACCCAACGAGCAGTACTTC.